This is a list of T cell receptor beta chains from one sample in a study of regulatory T cells in long-lasting Graves disease. TCRdb fed the multiplex PCR reads into MiXCR, producing one record per CDR3 protein. The sample includes 600,000 to 650,000 distinct CDR3 sequences, under 20% seen only once; the top ten take about 20%. These data also formed part of another study, on T cells in Graves' hyperthyroidism and ophthalmopathy.

The sequenced sample was peripheral blood mononuclear cells (PBMCs), obtained at new diagnosis, from a patient treated with antithyroid drugs. These receptors were taken from a woman aged 25-40 years with Graves disease. CDR3s include the opening cysteine and the closing phenylalanine or tryptophan. Each record gives: J gene, V gene, CDR3 protein.

J: TRBJ1-1; V: TRBV6-5; CDR3: CASSWARFNTEAFF
J: TRBJ2-1; V: TRBV19; CDR3: CASSILMSSYNEQFF
J: TRBJ2-4; V: TRBV28; CDR3: CASSTGTHKNIQYF
J: TRBJ1-4; V: TRBV27; CDR3: CASSLFPQANEKLFF
J: TRBJ2-3; V: TRBV27; CDR3: CASGLGTGGTDTQYF
J: TRBJ1-2; V: TRBV3-1; CDR3: CASSLAGDNYGYTF
J: TRBJ2-2; V: TRBV7-2; CDR3: CASSLNPGQNTGELFF
J: TRBJ2-5; V: TRBV5-4; CDR3: CASSLRLAGGRYQETQYF
J: TRBJ1-1; V: TRBV7-2; CDR3: CASSRAGTQNTEAFF
J: TRBJ2-3; V: TRBV28; CDR3: CASSLRTAAGTDTQYF
J: TRBJ2-7; V: TRBV2; CDR3: CASSEGRAGGYEQYF
J: TRBJ1-2; V: TRBV28; CDR3: CASSFLMDSNYGYTF
J: TRBJ2-5; V: TRBV7-2; CDR3: CASSVRQEQETQYF